This T cell receptor beta chain was captured by sequencing in a study of T-cell memory formation after mild COVID-19. Study-wide points: CD4+ contracting clones were found mainly in CM and EM, and CD8+ ones in EMRA. Contracting clones from day 15 to 85 showed balanced CD4/CD8; later expanders favored CD4+.

Using constant-segment primers, 5'RACE produced TCR alpha and TCR beta cDNA libraries carrying sample barcodes and UMIs. TCRdb re-called the 5' RACE reads through MiXCR, storing one row per CDR3 protein. Here the sample spans roughly 450,000 distinct CDR3 sequences, 18% being singletons. This clonotype was picked up many times. Its antigen remains unknown. V was pared by 1 base and J by 0 bases, with 7 bases between. CDR1 and CDR2 from the germline V gene are SGHTA and FQGNSA. The CDR3 consists of 15 residues. The chain couples TRBV7-2 to TRBJ1-5; D is unresolved. This receptor was identified in a man aged 18 to 30 who had mild COVID-19 (a few samples of this study predate the infection). Cell type and time point are not known. The sample comprised PBMCs or a T cell subset sorted from them (not recorded which). This CDR3 is CASSLGHYSNQPQHF. The CDR3 DNA sequence: TGTGCCAGCAGCTTAGGACACTATAGCAATCAGCCCCAGCATTTT. Full variable domain (missing parts from reference TRBV7-2 and TRBJ1-5): GAGVSQSPSNKVTEKGKDVELRCDPISGHTALYWYRQSLGQGLEFLIYFQGNSAPDKSGLPSDRFSAERTGGSVSTLTIQRTQQEDSAVYLCASSLGHYSNQPQHFGDGTRLSIL.